These T cell receptor beta chains were read from a single sample in a study of tumor-infiltrating lymphocytes in primary liver carcinoma. MiXCR, run by TCRdb on the multiplex PCR reads, gives a single entry per CDR3 protein. The sample has approximately 310,000 distinct CDR3 sequences; less than 75% are singletons. Sequencing was performed on peripheral blood. These receptors were taken from a man aged 40-49 years with primary liver carcinoma and hepatitis B virus infection. Both conserved end residues are part of each CDR3. The D gene is left open where the match is weak. Size values are once, few and many counts, or a class for expanded clones, and some rows have none.

j_gene,d_gene,abundance,v_gene,CDR3nt,CDR3aa
TRBJ1-4,.,.,TRBV28,TGTGCCAGCAGCCTCCCCACCCGGGCCGAAGAAAAACTGTTTTTT,CASSLPTRAEEKLFF
TRBJ2-2,.,.,TRBV11-2,TGTGCCAGCAGCTTAAAACTAGCCTACACCGGGGAGCCGTTTTTT,CASSLKLAYTGEPFF
TRBJ1-2,.,many,TRBV29-1,TGCAGCGTTGTACGGCAGGGGAGGTATGGCTACACCTTC,CSVVRQGRYGYTF
TRBJ2-2,TRBD2,.,TRBV28,TGTGCCAGCAGTCGTGGACTAGCGGGAACCGGGGAGCTGTTTTTT,CASSRGLAGTGELFF
TRBJ2-3,TRBD1,few,TRBV5-4,TGTGCCAGCAGCCCCGGGACAGCAGATACGCAGTATTTT,CASSPGTADTQYF
TRBJ2-7,.,.,TRBV29-1,TGCGGCGTTGAAAACGGAGACTACGAGCATTACTTC,CGVENGDYEHYF
TRBJ2-3,.,.,TRBV7-9,TGTGCCAGCAGCTTCGGCGGAGCGGGTCGGTCAGGTACGCAGTATTTT,CASSFGGAGRSGTQYF
TRBJ2-3,TRBD2,.,TRBV19,TGTGCCAATAGTAGTCGACTAGCGGGAGGGCCGTGGGATACGCAGTATTTT,CANSSRLAGGPWDTQYF
TRBJ1-1,.,few,TRBV6-1,TGTGCCAGCATTTCGACAGCTCAGGACACTGAAGCTTTCTTT,CASISTAQDTEAFF
TRBJ2-1,.,.,TRBV11-3,TGTGGCAGCTGGAGGGCCGATGATGAGCAGTTCTTC,CGSWRADDEQFF
TRBJ2-1,.,few,TRBV10-2,TGCGCCAGCAGTGATTATGGTGGTACCTACAATGAGCAGTTCTTC,CASSDYGGTYNEQFF
TRBJ2-7,.,.,TRBV6-2/TRBV6-3,TGTGTCAGCAGTTACTCGGAGGTGGCAGGACAGTACGAGCAGTACTTC,CVSSYSEVAGQYEQYF
TRBJ1-1,TRBD1,many,TRBV29-1,TGCAGCGTTGAAGATCGAATAGGCAGGGGGGTCAACGTTGAAGCTTTCTTT,CSVEDRIGRGVNVEAFF
TRBJ2-1,TRBD2,many,TRBV6-2/TRBV6-3,TGTGCCAGCAGGACTAGCGGGGGGAATGAGCAGTTCTTC,CASRTSGGNEQFF
TRBJ1-2,.,many,TRBV29-1,TGCAGCGTGATTAGCAGGGGAAGTAACTATGGCTACACCTTC,CSVISRGSNYGYTF
TRBJ2-7,.,.,TRBV6-1,TGTGCCAGCAGCCGCGGGCGGTCGGCCTACGAGCAGTACTTC,CASSRGRSAYEQYF
TRBJ2-3,TRBD2,.,TRBV4-3,TGCGCCAGCAGCCAAGATCTCCCCTCCGGGACTAGCGGGAAAGCAGATACGCAGTATTTT,CASSQDLPSGTSGKADTQYF
TRBJ2-7,.,once,TRBV21-1,TGTGCCAGCAGCAAGGGTCCGCGCTCCTACGAGCAGTACTTC,CASSKGPRSYEQYF
TRBJ2-1,TRBD1,many,TRBV29-1,TGCAGCGTTGAGGGTCGACAGGGGGCCCACCCCTCCTACAATGAGCAGTTCTTC,CSVEGRQGAHPSYNEQFF
TRBJ2-3,TRBD2,many,TRBV11-2,TGTGCCAGCAGAGCGGGAGAGAGCACAGATACGCAGTATTTT,CASRAGESTDTQYF
TRBJ2-2,TRBD2,.,TRBV14,TGTGCCAGCGGCCAAGAAGTAAGACTAGCGGGAAACACCGGGGAGCTGTTTTTT,CASGQEVRLAGNTGELFF
TRBJ2-6,.,.,TRBV11-2,TGTGCCAGCGGGCTGAGCTCTCGGGCCAACGTCCTGACTTTC,CASGLSSRANVLTF
TRBJ1-2,.,.,TRBV6-5,TGTGCCAGCAGGCCCACATCAGCGATCTATGGCTACACCTTC,CASRPTSAIYGYTF
TRBJ2-6,.,.,TRBV4-2,TGTGCCAGCAGGCAAGTCGGATCGAGCTCTGGGGCCGACGTCCTGACTTTC,CASRQVGSSSGADVLTF
TRBJ1-1,TRBD1,.,TRBV6-5,TGTGTTAGCAGTTCAGCTGTCCGGGACAGGGAGGCTTTCTTT,CVSSSAVRDREAFF
TRBJ1-1,.,.,TRBV6-5,TGTGCCAGCCGGTTGTCGGTCGCAGAAAACACTGAAGCTTTCTTT,CASRLSVAENTEAFF
TRBJ2-7,.,few,TRBV7-9,TGTGCCAGCAGCTCCTCCGGGACTCCCTCCGAGCAGTACTTC,CASSSSGTPSEQYF
TRBJ2-2,.,.,TRBV28,TGTGCCAGCAGTTCGTTGCCGAACACCGGGGAGCTGTTTTTT,CASSSLPNTGELFF
TRBJ1-2,.,.,TRBV29-1,TGCAGCGTTGAGCAGGGCCGGGGCATGGGCTATGGCTACACCTTC,CSVEQGRGMGYGYTF
TRBJ2-1,.,.,TRBV11-1,TGCGCCAGCAGCCTCTTCGTAGGGGACAATGTGCAGTTCTTC,CASSLFVGDNVQFF
TRBJ1-5,TRBD1,many,TRBV29-1,TGCAGCGCTGGGACAGGGAATCAGCCCCAGCATTTT,CSAGTGNQPQHF
TRBJ1-2,.,few,TRBV7-8,TGTGCCAGCAGCTTAGATAACAGGAACTATGGCTACACCTTC,CASSLDNRNYGYTF